The 13 T cell receptor beta chains reported below all come from one sample, sequenced in a study of spatial heterogeneity in lung cancer. Time point: blood at routine non-recurrence follow-up after resection. TCRdb used MiXCR to reprocess the 5' RACE reads, holding one entry per CDR3 protein. The sample shows under 150,000 distinct CDR3 sequences, about 10% of them seen only once. The input for sequencing was PBMCs, taken at follow-up. These TCRs come from a female donor with early-stage non-small cell lung cancer.

As to this clonotype: This CDR3 is missing its conserved last phenylalanine or tryptophan, likely due to a read error. The V and J genes are TRBV29-1 and TRBJ2-3; no definite D call. The CDR3 consists of 12 residues. In germline, CDR1 is SQVTM, CDR2 ANQGSEA. The germline V and J ends were trimmed by 5 bases and 5 bases, with 11 bases remaining between them. The CDR3 reads CSVTTPGDTQYL. In DNA form, the CDR3 reads TGCAGCGTTACAACTCCGGGAGATACGCAGTATCTT.

The chain has TRBV27 and TRBJ1-2; 7 bases align to TRBD1. Trimming at V came to 4 bases and at J to 5 bases, leaving 10 bases not matched to a gene. The CDR3 is made up of 15 amino acids. Germline V gene lookup returns CDR1 MNHEY and CDR2 SMNVEV (reference sequence). The CDR3 DNA sequence: TGTGCCAGCAGTTCCTGGACAGGATCAGATTATGGCTACACCTTC. Translated, it gives CASSSWTGSDYGYTF.

There are a few counts of this clonotype. The chain has TRBV18 and TRBJ2-1, with D perhaps matching TRBD1 (5 bases). Trimming shortened V by 5 bases and J by 12 bases, and 11 bases separated the two germline ends. The CDR3 is made up of 11 amino acids. Germline values: CDR1 KGHSH, CDR2 LQKENI. The CDR3 DNA is TGTGCCAGCTCAAGGGGCCTACGGCAGTTCTTC. Translation gives CASSRGLRQFF.

The chain links TRBV10-3 to TRBJ2-1; D might be TRBD2 (6 bases). There are 15 residues in the CDR3. V shed 6 bases and J shed 0 bases, with 12 bases lying between them. Germline assignment: CDR1 ENHRY and CDR2 SYGVKD. CDR3 protein: CAISSSDFSYNEQFF. The CDR3 nucleotides are TGTGCCATCAGCTCTAGCGATTTCTCCTACAATGAGCAGTTCTTC.

This clonotype turned up a few times. The chain carries TRBV20-1 and TRBJ1-5; maybe TRBD1 (5 bases). The CDR3 has 17 residues. Germline V gene sequence: CDR1 DFQATT, CDR2 SNEGSKA (reference sequence). V shed 1 base and J shed 1 base, with 17 bases lying between them. CDR3 protein: CSARVPMGRVSNQPQHF. For the CDR3, the DNA is TGCAGTGCTAGAGTTCCAATGGGACGGGTAAGCAATCAGCCCCAGCATTTT.

This clonotype was seen more than once but under ten times. This sequence joins TRBV28 and TRBJ1-2; D is uncertain. The CDR3 runs to 11 residues. V lost 6 bases and J lost 3, with 5 bases in between. The V gene's germline CDR1 is MDHEN and CDR2 SYDVKM. The CDR3 region has the DNA TGTGCCAGCAGACCCGACTATGGCTACACCTTC. Its translation is CASRPDYGYTF.

This clonotype has a handful of counts. This chain uses TRBV9 with TRBJ2-7; D is perhaps TRBD2 (5 bases). Germline CDR1 and CDR2: SGDLS and YYNGEE. The V gene lost 3 bases and the J gene lost 7 bases, with 14 bases spanning the gap. The CDR3 is 13 amino acids. CDR3 coding DNA: TGTGCCAGCAGCGGAGGGAGAGGTTGGGAGCAGTACTTC. Translation gives CASSGGRGWEQYF.

The gene calls are TRBV12-3 or TRBV12-4 and TRBJ2-2, with a weak D call TRBD1 (5 bases). This CDR3 is 13 amino acids long. Trimming shortened V by 6 bases and J by 6 bases, and 11 bases separated the two germline ends. The CDR3 region is CASSKQEPGELFF. The CDR3 DNA sequence: TGTGCCAGCAGCAAACAGGAACCCGGGGAGCTGTTTTTT.

The chain has TRBV7-7 and TRBJ2-5, with D perhaps matching TRBD1 (6 bases). Germline lookup yields CDR1 SSHAT and CDR2 FNYEAQ (reference sequence). CDR3 length: 15 residues. The ends were cut back, 4 bases at V and 1 base at J, with 13 bases in the middle. This chain's CDR3 is CASSSGQILQETQYF. The CDR3 DNA sequence: TGTGCCAGCAGCTCAGGACAGATTCTCCAAGAGACCCAGTACTTC.

This clonotype was seen repeatedly, ten times or more. The chain uses TRBV3-1 and TRBJ1-2; D is ambiguous. The V gene's germline CDR1 is LGHDT and CDR2 YNNKEL (reference sequence). V lost 1 base and J 8 bases, leaving 8 bases between the germline ends. The CDR3 length is 12 residues. CDR3 nucleotide sequence: TGTGCCAGCAGCCAAGTTACCGCGGGCTACACCTTC. Translating it yields CASSQVTAGYTF.

This clonotype was counted between two and nine times. The CDR3 protein is CASSQTDYNEQFF. The CDR3 nucleotides are TGTGCCAGCAGCCAGACAGATTACAATGAGCAGTTCTTC. The gene calls are TRBV7-2 and TRBJ2-1, with D possibly TRBD1 on 5 matching bases. V shed 5 bases and J shed 4 bases, with 9 bases lying between them. From germline, CDR1 is SGHTA and CDR2 FQGNSA. This CDR3 region has 13 residues.

This clonotype came up many times. The J gene is TRBJ2-1, the V gene TRBV4-2, with 11 nucleotides matching TRBD2. Per the germline V gene, CDR1 is LGHNA and CDR2 is YNFKEQ. V was pared by 2 bases and J by 6 bases, with 3 bases of the junction left unmatched. The CDR3 is 15 residues long. The DNA for the CDR3 is TGTGCCAGCAGCCAAACTAGCGGGAGCCTCAATGAGCAGTTCTTC. Encoded protein: CASSQTSGSLNEQFF.

The count of this clonotype is one. A much larger clone sits a single nucleotide away, making a read error possible. This chain links TRBV5-1 with TRBJ2-1; possible D gene TRBD1, 6 bases. The CDR3 spans 14 residues. The germline gives CDR1 SGHRS, CDR2 YFSETQ. The V end lost 3 bases, the J end lost 3 bases, and 10 bases lay between the germline ends. The CDR3 DNA reads TGCGCCAGCAGCTCAGGGGTGATCTACAATGAGCAGTTCTTC. Its protein product is CASSSGVIYNEQFF.